This T cell receptor beta chain was obtained from a study of OX40 agonist ivuxolimab in advanced cancers. Findings and caveats of the study: CD4+ and CD8+ blood T cells expanded clonally by week 6 at 0.1 to 3.0 mg/kg. At 0.1-3.0 mg/kg, partial responders had clonal expansion among the lowest observed. Averaged across samples, CD8+ T cells carried more expanded clones than CD4+ did.

Germline trimming cut 2 bases from V and 10 bases from J; bases unmatched to any gene: 2. CDR3 size: 12 residues. Per the germline V gene, CDR1 is MNHEY and CDR2 is SMNVEV (reference sequence). On this clone itself: The antigen remains unidentified.

This table comes from immunoSEQ multiplex PCR, and its TCRdb copy is limited to in-frame clones, with some not included. Among about 27,000 clones listed, around 81% were seen once. The investigators sampled blood at baseline, at cycle 4 day 1, and at cycle 7 day 1. This sequence was found in an adult with an advanced solid tumor such as melanoma, head and neck, liver or kidney cancer. The genes are TRBV27 and TRBJ2-1; TRBD1 aligns across 7 bases. The source was CD4+ or CD8+ T cells sorted from blood, collected in a trial of the OX40 agonist ivuxolimab. CDR3 region: CASSLRGGEQFF. For the CDR3, the DNA is TGTGCCAGCAGTTTAAGAGGGGGCGAGCAGTTCTTC.